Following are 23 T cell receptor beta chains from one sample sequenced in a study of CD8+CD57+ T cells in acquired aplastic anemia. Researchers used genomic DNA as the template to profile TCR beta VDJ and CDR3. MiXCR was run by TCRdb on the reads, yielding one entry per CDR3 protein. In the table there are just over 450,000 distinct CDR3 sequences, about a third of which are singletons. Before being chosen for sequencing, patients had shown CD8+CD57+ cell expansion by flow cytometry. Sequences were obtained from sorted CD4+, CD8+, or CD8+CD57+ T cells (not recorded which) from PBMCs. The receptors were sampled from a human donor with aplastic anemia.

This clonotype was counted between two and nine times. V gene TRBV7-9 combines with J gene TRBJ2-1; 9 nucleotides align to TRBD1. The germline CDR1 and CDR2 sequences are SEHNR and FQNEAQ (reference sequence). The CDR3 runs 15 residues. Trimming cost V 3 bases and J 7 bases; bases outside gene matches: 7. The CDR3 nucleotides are TGTGCCAGCAGCTTGCGACAGGGGGAGGTGAATGAGCAGTTCTTC. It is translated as CASSLRQGEVNEQFF.

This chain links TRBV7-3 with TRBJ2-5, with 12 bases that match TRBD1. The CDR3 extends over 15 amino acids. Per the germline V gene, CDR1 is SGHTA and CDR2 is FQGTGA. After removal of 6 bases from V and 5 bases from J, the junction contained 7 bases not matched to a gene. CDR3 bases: TGTGCCAGCAGTCCGGGACAGGGGGCTTTTGAGACCCAGTACTTC. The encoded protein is CASSPGQGAFETQYF.

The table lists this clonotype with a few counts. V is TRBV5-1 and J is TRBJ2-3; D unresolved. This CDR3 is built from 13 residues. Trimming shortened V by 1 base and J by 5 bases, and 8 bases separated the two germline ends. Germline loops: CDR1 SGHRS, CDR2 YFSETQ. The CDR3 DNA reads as TGCGCCAGCAGCTTGAAGTGGGGAGATACGCAGTATTTT. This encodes CASSLKWGDTQYF.

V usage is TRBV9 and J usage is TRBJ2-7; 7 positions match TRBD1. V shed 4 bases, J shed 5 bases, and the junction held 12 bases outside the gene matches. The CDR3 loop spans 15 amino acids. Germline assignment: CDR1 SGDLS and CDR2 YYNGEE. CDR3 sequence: CASSLDLTGRNEQYF. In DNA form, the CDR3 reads TGTGCCAGCAGCTTAGACCTGACAGGGCGAAACGAGCAGTACTTC.

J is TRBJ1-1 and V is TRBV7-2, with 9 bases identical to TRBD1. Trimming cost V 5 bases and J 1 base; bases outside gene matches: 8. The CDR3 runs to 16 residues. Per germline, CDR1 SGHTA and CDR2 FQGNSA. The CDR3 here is CASSPRTGDWNTEAFF. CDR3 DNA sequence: TGTGCCAGCAGCCCCCGGACAGGGGATTGGAACACTGAAGCTTTCTTT.

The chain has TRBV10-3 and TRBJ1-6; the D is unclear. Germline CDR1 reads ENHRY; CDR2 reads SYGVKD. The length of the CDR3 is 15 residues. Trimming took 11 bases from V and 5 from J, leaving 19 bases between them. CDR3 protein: CAGSYLGRNNSPLHF. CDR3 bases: TGTGCCGGCAGTTACCTTGGACGGAATAATTCACCCCTCCACTTT.

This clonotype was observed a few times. CDR3 sequence (DNA): TGTGCCTGGAGTGAGGTAGCGGGCTCACCCCTCCACTTT. Amino acids: CAWSEVAGSPLHF. The V call is TRBV30, the J call TRBJ1-6, with D hard to call. The CDR3 is 13 amino acids. Trimming cost V 1 base and J 10 bases, with 11 bases left between them. Germline V gene lookup returns CDR1 GTSNPN and CDR2 SVGIG (reference sequence). The full variable domain, with the rest looked up from reference TRBV30 and TRBJ1-6, is SQTIHQWPATLVQPVGSPLSLECTVEGTSNPNLYWYRQAAGRGLQLLFYSVGIGQISSEVPQNLSASRPQDRQFILSSKKLLLSDSGFYLCAWSEVAGSPLHFGNGTRLTVT.

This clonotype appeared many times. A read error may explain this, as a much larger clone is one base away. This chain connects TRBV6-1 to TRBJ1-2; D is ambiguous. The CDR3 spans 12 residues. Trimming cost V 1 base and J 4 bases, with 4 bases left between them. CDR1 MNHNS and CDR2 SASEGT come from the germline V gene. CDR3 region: CASSEVVYGYTF. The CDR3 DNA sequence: TGTGCCAGCAGTGAAGTAGTCTATGGCTACACCTTC.

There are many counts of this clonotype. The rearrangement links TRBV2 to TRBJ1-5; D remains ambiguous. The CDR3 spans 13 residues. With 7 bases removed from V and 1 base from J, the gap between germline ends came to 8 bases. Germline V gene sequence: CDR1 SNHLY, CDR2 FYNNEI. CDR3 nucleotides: TGTGCCAGCACGCGTGAGAGCAATCAGCCCCAGCATTTT. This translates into CASTRESNQPQHF.

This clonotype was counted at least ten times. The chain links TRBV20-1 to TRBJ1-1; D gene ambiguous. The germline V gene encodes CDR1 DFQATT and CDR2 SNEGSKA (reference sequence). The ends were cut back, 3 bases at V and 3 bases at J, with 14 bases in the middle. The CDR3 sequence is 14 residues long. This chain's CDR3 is CSARAGGVDTEAFF. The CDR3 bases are TGCAGTGCTAGGGCAGGCGGGGTGGACACTGAAGCTTTCTTT.

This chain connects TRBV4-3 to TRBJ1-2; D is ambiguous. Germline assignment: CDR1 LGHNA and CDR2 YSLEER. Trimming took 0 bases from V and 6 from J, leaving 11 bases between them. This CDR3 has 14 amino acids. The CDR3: CASSQDWAGNGYTF. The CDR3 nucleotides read TGCGCCAGCAGCCAAGATTGGGCCGGGAATGGCTACACCTTC.

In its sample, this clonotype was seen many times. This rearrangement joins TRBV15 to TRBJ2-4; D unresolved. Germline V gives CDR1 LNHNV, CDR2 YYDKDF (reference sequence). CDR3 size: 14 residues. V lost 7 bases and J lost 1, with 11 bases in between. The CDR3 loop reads CATKAPEAKNIQYF. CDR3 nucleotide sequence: TGTGCCACCAAGGCCCCGGAGGCCAAAAACATTCAGTACTTC.

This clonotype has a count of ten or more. CDR3 in amino acids: CASSMGGPQHF. The CDR3 nucleotides are TGTGCCAGTAGTATGGGGGGGCCCCAGCATTTT. This chain links TRBV19 with TRBJ1-5, with D tentatively TRBD1 (5 bases). The CDR3 covers 11 residues. The ends were cut back, 3 bases at V and 9 bases at J, with 6 bases in the middle. Germline V gene sequence: CDR1 LNHDA, CDR2 SQIVND (reference sequence).

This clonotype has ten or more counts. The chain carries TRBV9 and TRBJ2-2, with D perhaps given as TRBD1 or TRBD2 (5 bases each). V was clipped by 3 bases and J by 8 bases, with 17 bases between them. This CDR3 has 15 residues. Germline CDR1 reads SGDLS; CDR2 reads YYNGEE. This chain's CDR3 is CASSATGTATGELFF. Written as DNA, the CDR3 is TGTGCCAGCAGCGCTACCGGGACCGCCACTGGGGAGCTGTTTTTT.

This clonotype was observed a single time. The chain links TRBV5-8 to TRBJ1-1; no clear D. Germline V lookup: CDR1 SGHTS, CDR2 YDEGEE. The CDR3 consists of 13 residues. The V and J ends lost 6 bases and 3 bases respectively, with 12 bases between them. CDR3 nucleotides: TGTGCCAGCACCTCGATTTGGGACACTGAAGCTTTCTTT. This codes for CASTSIWDTEAFF. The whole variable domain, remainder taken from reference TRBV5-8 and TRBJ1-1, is EAGVTQSPTHLIKTRGQQATLRCSPISGHTSVYWYQQALGLGLQFLLWYDEGEERNRGNFPPRFSGRQFPNYSSELNVNALELEDSALYLCASTSIWDTEAFFGQGTRLTVV.

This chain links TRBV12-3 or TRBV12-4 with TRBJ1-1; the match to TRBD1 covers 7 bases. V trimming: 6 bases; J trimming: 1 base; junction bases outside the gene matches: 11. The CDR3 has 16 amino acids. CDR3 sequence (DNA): TGTGCCAGCAGAACGGGACCGGGACAGAGGAACACTGAAGCTTTCTTT. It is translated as CASRTGPGQRNTEAFF.

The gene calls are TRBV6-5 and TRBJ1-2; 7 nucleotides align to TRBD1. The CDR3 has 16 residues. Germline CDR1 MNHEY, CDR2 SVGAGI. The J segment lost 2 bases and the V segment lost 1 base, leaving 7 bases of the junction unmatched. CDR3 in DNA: TGTGCCAGCAGTTACTATTTGGGGACAGAGAACTATGGCTACACCTTC. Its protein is CASSYYLGTENYGYTF.

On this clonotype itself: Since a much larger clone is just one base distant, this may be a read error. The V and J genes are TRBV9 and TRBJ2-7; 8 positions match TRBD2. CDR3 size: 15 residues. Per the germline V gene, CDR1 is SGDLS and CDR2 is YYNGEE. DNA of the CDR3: TGTGCCAGCAGTGGAGCGGGAGCGAGCTCCTACGAGCAGTGCTTC. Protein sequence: CASSGAGASSYEQCF.

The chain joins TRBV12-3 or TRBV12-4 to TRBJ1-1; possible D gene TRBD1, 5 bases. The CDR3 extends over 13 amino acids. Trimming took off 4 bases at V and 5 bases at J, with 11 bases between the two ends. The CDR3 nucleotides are TGTGCCAGCAGTTGGGGACCGGGGACTGAAGCTTTCTTT. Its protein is CASSWGPGTEAFF.

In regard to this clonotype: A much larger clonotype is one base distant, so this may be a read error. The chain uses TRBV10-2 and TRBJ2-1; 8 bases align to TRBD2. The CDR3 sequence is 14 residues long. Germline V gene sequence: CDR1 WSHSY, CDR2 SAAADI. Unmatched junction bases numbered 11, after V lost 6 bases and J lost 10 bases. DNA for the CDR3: TGCGCCAGCAGACGGGGACTAGTTTCCCAGGAGCAGTTCTTC. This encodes CASRRGLVSQEQFF.

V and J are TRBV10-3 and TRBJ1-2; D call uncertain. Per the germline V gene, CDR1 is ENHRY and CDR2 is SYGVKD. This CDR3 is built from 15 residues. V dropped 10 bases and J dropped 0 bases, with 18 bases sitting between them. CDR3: CASRSFRASNYGYTF. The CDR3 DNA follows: TGTGCCAGCAGGTCCTTCCGGGCCTCTAACTATGGCTACACCTTC.

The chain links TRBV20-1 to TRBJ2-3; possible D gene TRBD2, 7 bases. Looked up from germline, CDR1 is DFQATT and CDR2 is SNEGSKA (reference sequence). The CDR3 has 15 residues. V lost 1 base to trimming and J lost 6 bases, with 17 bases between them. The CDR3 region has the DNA TGCAGTGCTAGAGGGAAAGGGGGGGCTTTGGATACGCAGTATTTT. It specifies CSARGKGGALDTQYF.

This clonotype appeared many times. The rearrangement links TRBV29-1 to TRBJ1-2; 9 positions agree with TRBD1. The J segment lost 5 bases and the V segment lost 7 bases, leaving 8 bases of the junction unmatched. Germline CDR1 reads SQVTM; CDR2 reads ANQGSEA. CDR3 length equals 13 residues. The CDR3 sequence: CSAVRQGEYGYTF. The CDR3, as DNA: TGCAGCGCAGTCCGACAGGGGGAATATGGCTACACCTTC. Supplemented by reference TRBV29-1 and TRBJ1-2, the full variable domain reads SAVISQKPSRDICQRGTSLTIQCQVDSQVTMMFWYRQQPGQSLTLIATANQGSEATYESGFVIDKFPISRPNLTFSTLTVSNMSPEDSSIYLCSAVRQGEYGYTFGSGTRLTVV.